This T cell receptor beta chain was sequenced for a study of blood T cell repertoires in COVID-19. Turning to the study itself: Spain, Italy and the United States supplied samples that represented acute and convalescent COVID-19. PBMCs, B-cell-depleted T cells, or T cells provided the cDNA or gDNA that made up the material.

In the authors' workflow: The assay estimated nucleated cells by amplifying reference gene primers. Generated by immunoSEQ multiplex PCR, the TCRdb table keeps only in-frame clones and is missing some. Clone size and the V and J calls come from that table; the DNA yielded D and trimming. The table has 190,000 or so clones, 65% to 80% seen once. In germline, CDR1 is LGHNA, CDR2 YNFKEQ. This CDR3 is 17 amino acids long. V was pared by 1 base and J by 5 bases, with 18 bases between. Sequencing was done on a sample of peripheral blood. This chain links TRBV4-2 with TRBJ2-1; possible D gene TRBD2, 6 bases. This receptor was taken from a man between 50 and 59 years old who had recovered from COVID-19. The CDR3 coding sequence is TGTGCCAGCAGCCAAGCAGCGCGGGAATTAACAAACAATGAGCAGTTCTTC. Protein sequence: CASSQAARELTNNEQFF.